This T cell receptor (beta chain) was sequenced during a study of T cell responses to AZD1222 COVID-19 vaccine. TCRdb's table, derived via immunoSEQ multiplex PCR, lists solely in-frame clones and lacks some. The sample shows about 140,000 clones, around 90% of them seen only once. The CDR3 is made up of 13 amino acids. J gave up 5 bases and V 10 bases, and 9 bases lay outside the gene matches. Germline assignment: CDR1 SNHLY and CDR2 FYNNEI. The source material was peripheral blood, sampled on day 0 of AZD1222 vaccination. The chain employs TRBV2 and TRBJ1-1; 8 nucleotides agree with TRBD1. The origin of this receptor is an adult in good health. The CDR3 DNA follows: TGTGCCACCTTGACAGGGGCAAGGACTGAAGCTTTCTTT. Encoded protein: CATLTGARTEAFF.